The 13 T cell receptor beta chains presented below share a single source sample, sequenced in a study of T cell responses to AZD1222 COVID-19 vaccine. Sequencing used immunoSEQ multiplex PCR; TCRdb keeps in-frame clones, though not all of them. The data contain about 150,000 clones, more than 85% of them singletons. The sample was peripheral blood, taken on day 0 of AZD1222 vaccination. These receptors all come from an adult in good health.

The chain has TRBV7-2 and TRBJ1-6; D is undetermined. Trimming cost V 1 base and J 0 bases, with 7 bases left between them. The germline V gene encodes CDR1 SGHTA and CDR2 FQGNSA. This CDR3 is 16 amino acids long. CDR3 loop: CASSLDESSYNSPLHF. CDR3 sequence (DNA): TGTGCCAGCAGCTTAGATGAGAGCTCCTATAATTCACCCCTCCACTTT.

The gene calls are TRBV13 and TRBJ1-6; perhaps TRBD1 as D (6 bases). V shed 5 bases and J shed 7 bases, with 12 bases lying between them. Germline V CDR1 and CDR2: PRHDT, FYEKMQ (reference sequence). The CDR3 is 14 amino acids. The CDR3 DNA sequence: TGTGCCAGCAGCCGCAGGGGTTGGAATTCACCCCTCCACTTT. Protein product: CASSRRGWNSPLHF.

Here the CDR3 reads CASSQVTGEQYF. CDR3 DNA sequence: TGCGCCAGCAGCCAAGTGACGGGCGAGCAGTACTTC. The chain employs TRBV4-1 and TRBJ2-7; D not certain. This CDR3 comprises 12 residues. Trimming took off 1 base at V and 6 bases at J, with 7 bases between the two ends. The germline V gene encodes CDR1 MGHRA and CDR2 YSYEKL.

The chain recombines TRBV6-5 with TRBJ1-6, with no clear D. The CDR3 has 13 residues. Germline V CDR1 and CDR2: MNHEY, SVGAGI. V gave up 0 bases and J gave up 9 bases, with 6 bases separating them. The CDR3 here is CASSYSLASPLHF. CDR3 DNA sequence: TGTGCCAGCAGTTACTCGCTCGCTTCACCCCTCCACTTT.

This clone showed up just once. The V gene is TRBV2, the J gene TRBJ1-5; possibly TRBD1 for D (5 bases). Germline V gives CDR1 SNHLY, CDR2 FYNNEI. The CDR3 totals 15 residues. The V gene lost 2 bases and the J gene lost 6 bases, with 14 bases spanning the gap. The CDR3 region is CASSEPGGAAQPQHF. The CDR3 DNA sequence: TGTGCCAGCAGTGAACCGGGTGGGGCGGCTCAGCCCCAGCATTTT.

The chain recombines TRBV5-4 with TRBJ2-7; the D is unclear. Trimming shortened V by 4 bases and J by 2 bases, and 10 bases separated the two germline ends. Germline V gene sequence: CDR1 SGHNT, CDR2 YYREEE (reference sequence). CDR3 length: 13 amino acids. The CDR3 loop is CASSRVNAYEQYF. CDR3 nucleotide sequence: TGTGCCAGCAGCCGAGTCAACGCCTACGAGCAGTACTTC.

This chain connects TRBV29-1 to TRBJ2-1; D possibly corresponds to TRBD1 (5 bases). CDR3 length equals 14 residues. The germline V and J ends were trimmed by 7 bases and 8 bases, with 21 bases remaining between them. In germline, CDR1 is SQVTM, CDR2 ANQGSEA. The CDR3 is CSAPAWQGGDEQFF. DNA of the CDR3: TGCAGCGCTCCGGCGTGGCAGGGTGGGGATGAGCAGTTCTTC.

J is TRBJ1-4 and V is TRBV7-2; 8 nucleotides line up with TRBD1. Germline V gives CDR1 SGHTA, CDR2 FQGNSA. This CDR3 has 14 residues. V was pared by 3 bases and J by 8 bases, with 5 bases of the junction left unmatched. The CDR3 spells CASSLTGADEKLFF. The CDR3 DNA is TGTGCCAGCAGCTTGACAGGGGCCGACGAAAAACTGTTTTTT.

The chain joins TRBV12-3 or TRBV12-4 to TRBJ1-3; D gene unclear. CDR3 length equals 12 residues. V lost 3 bases, J lost 4 bases, and 4 bases lay in between. The CDR3 loop reads CASSFTGNTIYF. CDR3 in DNA: TGTGCCAGCAGTTTCACCGGAAACACCATATATTTT.

The table lists this clone with a count of one. The CDR3 sequence: CASSLLADEAFF. For the CDR3, the DNA is TGTGCCAGCAGTTTACTGGCAGATGAAGCTTTCTTT. The chain has TRBV28 and TRBJ1-1, with D uncertain. The V end lost 2 bases, the J end lost 7 bases, and 8 bases lay between the germline ends. This CDR3 has 12 amino acids. Germline V gives CDR1 MDHEN, CDR2 SYDVKM.

This chain connects TRBV28 to TRBJ2-3; 8 bases are shared with TRBD1. The CDR3 has 15 amino acids. Germline CDR1 reads MDHEN; CDR2 reads SYDVKM. Trimming at V came to 4 bases and at J to 5 bases, leaving 8 bases not matched to a gene. The CDR3 spells CASSSLAGGEDTQYF. As DNA, the CDR3 is TGTGCCAGCAGTTCCCTGGCAGGGGGCGAAGATACGCAGTATTTT.

The rearrangement joins TRBV4-3 to TRBJ1-6; 8 bases are a match to TRBD1. The V gene end was trimmed by 1 base and the J gene end by 7 bases; junction bases not matched to a gene: 3. This CDR3 comprises 15 residues. Germline V CDR1 and CDR2: LGHNA, YSLEER. CDR3 residues: CASSQGDRRNSPLHF. The CDR3 coding sequence is TGCGCCAGCAGCCAAGGGGACAGGAGGAATTCACCCCTCCACTTT.

The chain is built from TRBV24-1 and TRBJ2-1; perhaps D is TRBD1 or TRBD2 (6 bases each). Trimming shortened V by 7 bases and J by 1 base, and 13 bases separated the two germline ends. From germline, CDR1 is KGHDR and CDR2 SFDVKD. This CDR3 region has 15 residues. The CDR3 DNA follows: TGTGCCACCAGGGGGGCGGAGGGGTCCTACAATGAGCAGTTCTTC. This translates into CATRGAEGSYNEQFF.